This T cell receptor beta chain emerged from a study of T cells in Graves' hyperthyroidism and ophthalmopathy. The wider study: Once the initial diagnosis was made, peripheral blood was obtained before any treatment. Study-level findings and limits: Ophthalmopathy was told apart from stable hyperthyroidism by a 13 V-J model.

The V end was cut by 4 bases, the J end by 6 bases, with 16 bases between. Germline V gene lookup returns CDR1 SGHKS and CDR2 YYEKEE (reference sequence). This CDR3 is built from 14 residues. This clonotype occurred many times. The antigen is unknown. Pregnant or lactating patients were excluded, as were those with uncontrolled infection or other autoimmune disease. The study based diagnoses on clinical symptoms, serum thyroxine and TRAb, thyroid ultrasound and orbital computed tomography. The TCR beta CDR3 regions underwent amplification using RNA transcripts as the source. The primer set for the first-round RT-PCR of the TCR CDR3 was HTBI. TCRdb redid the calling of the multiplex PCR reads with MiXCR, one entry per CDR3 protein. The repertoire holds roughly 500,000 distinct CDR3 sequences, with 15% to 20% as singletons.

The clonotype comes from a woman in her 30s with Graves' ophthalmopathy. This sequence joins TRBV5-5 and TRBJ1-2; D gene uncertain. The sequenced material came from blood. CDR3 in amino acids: CASSAGPTTDGYTF. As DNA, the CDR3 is TGTGCCAGCAGCGCTGGACCGACCACTGATGGCTACACCTTC.